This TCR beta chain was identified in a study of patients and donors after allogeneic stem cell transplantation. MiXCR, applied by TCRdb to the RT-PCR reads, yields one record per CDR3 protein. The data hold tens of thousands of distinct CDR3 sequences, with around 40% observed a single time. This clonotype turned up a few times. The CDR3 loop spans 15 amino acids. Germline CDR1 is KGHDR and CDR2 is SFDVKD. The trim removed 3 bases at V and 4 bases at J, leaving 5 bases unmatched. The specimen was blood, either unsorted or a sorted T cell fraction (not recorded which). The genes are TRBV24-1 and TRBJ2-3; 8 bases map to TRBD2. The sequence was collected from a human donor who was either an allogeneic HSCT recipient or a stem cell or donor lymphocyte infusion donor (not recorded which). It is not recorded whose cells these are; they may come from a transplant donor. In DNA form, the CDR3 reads TGTGCCACCAGTGATGCCCGGGGGGGGCCAGATACGCAGTATTTT. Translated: CATSDARGGPDTQYF.